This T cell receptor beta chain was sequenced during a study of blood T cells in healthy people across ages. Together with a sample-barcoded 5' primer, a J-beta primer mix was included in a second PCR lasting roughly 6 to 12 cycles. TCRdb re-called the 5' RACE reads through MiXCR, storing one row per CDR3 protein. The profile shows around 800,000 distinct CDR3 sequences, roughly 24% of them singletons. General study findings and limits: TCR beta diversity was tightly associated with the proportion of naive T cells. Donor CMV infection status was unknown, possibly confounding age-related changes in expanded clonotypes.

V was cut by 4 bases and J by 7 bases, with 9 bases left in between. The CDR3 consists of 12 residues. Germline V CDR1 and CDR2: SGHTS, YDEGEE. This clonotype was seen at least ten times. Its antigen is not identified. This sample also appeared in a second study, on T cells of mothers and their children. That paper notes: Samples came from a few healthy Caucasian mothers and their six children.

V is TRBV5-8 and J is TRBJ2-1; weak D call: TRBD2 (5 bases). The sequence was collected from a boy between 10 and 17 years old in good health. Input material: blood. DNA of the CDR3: TGTGCCAGCAGCGTTCGGGGTAATGAGCAGTTCTTC. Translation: CASSVRGNEQFF.